The following is a T cell receptor beta chain sequence with its context. The antigen remains undetermined. The same CDR3 can be traced to other DNA sequences in this sample. Germline CDR1 and CDR2: SNHLY and FYNNEI. This CDR3 has 11 amino acids. Trimming removed 6 bases from V and 5 bases from J, with 7 bases in between. Primers: 60 Vbeta forward and 13 Jbeta reverse. Using immunoSEQ multiplex PCR, the repertoire was profiled, and TCRdb retains in-frame clones only, with some absent. This sample has some 130,000 clones, with approximately 80% found just once. This sample is drawn from a study of cytomegalovirus exposure and HLA in healthy donors. Regarding the study as a whole: The authors listed approximately 160 TCR beta chains as cytomegalovirus-associated. V segments that were indistinguishable, TRBV6-2 and TRBV6-3 among them, were omitted from analysis. HLA restriction was apparent for most CMV-associated TCR beta chains in a later analysis.

The chain links TRBV2 to TRBJ1-2; D may be TRBD1 (6 bases). This clonotype was sampled from a male donor in good health and CMV-seropositive. The sequenced sample was PBMCs. The CDR3 sequence: CASRTGYGYTF. The CDR3 region has the DNA TGTGCCAGCAGGACAGGATATGGCTACACCTTC.